This entry lists 4 T cell receptor beta chains sequenced from one sample in a study of blood T cell repertoires in COVID-19. Sequencing used immunoSEQ multiplex PCR; TCRdb keeps in-frame clones, though not all of them. The table lists some 100,000 clones, about 85% of them singletons. The specimen sequenced was peripheral blood. These receptors came from an elderly man with active or convalescent COVID-19.

The V gene is TRBV2, the J gene TRBJ2-5, with 9 bases aligning to TRBD1. Germline V gene sequence: CDR1 SNHLY, CDR2 FYNNEI. Losses at the gene ends were 6 bases for V and 5 bases for J; bases not matched to a gene: 10. The CDR3 contains 15 residues. This CDR3 is CASSRDRARVETQYF. The DNA for the CDR3 is TGTGCCAGCAGCCGGGACAGGGCCCGGGTGGAGACCCAGTACTTC.

The chain uses TRBV10-3 and TRBJ1-6; the D is unclear. The CDR3 has 14 residues. Trimming removed 3 bases at V and 7 bases at J, with 10 bases between. CDR1 is ENHRY and CDR2 is SYGVKD in the germline V gene. CDR3 in amino acids: CAISDALRNSPLHF. In DNA form, the CDR3 reads TGTGCCATCAGTGACGCGTTGAGGAATTCACCCCTCCACTTT.

Here the CDR3 reads CASSYPGGSNYGYTF. The CDR3, as DNA: TGTGCCAGCAGTTACCCGGGGGGCAGTAACTATGGCTACACCTTC. V usage is TRBV6-5 and J usage is TRBJ1-2, with D possibly TRBD1 on 6 matching bases. V was pared by 2 bases and J by 1 base, with 11 bases between. CDR3 length: 15 amino acids. Germline V CDR1 and CDR2: MNHEY, SVGAGI.

This chain joins TRBV14 and TRBJ1-2, with TRBD1 as a possible D gene (5 bases). Trimming removed 3 bases from V and 8 bases from J, with 22 bases in between. The length of the CDR3 is 16 residues. CDR1 SGHDN and CDR2 FVKESK come from the germline V gene. The CDR3 region is CASSQDPGLYRGGYTF. CDR3 bases: TGTGCCAGCAGCCAGGACCCGGGGCTATACCGGGGGGGCTACACCTTC.